A selection of T cell receptor beta chains follows, all from one sample in a study of blood T cell repertoires in COVID-19. Profiling relied on immunoSEQ multiplex PCR, and the TCRdb table lists in-frame clones only, not all of them. The sample includes 160,000 or so clones, 65% to 85% seen only once; the top ten take around 5.9%. Sequencing used PBMCs or T cells enriched from blood (not recorded which). All receptors derive from a man aged 40-49 years who had recovered from COVID-19. Both conserved end residues are part of each CDR3. D genes are given only for firm matches. Expanded clones are given a class, and other clones once, few, many or no size at all.

j_call clone_size d_call cdr3_length v_call cdr3_nt cdr3_aa
TRBJ1-2 - - 13 TRBV29-1 TGCAGCGTTGAGTCTGGGGCGGGGGTTGGCTACACCTTC CSVESGAGVGYTF
TRBJ2-3 - TRBD1 15 TRBV10-3 TGTGCCATCAGTGAGACTGGACAGGGGTTAGATACGCAGTATTTT CAISETGQGLDTQYF
TRBJ1-5 once - 13 TRBV7-2 TGTGCCAGCAGCCCGAGTGGGAGGGGGCCCCAGCATTTT CASSPSGRGPQHF
TRBJ2-7 - TRBD2 16 TRBV5-1 TGCGCCAGCAGCGGGGCCCTTAGCGGGGGGGCCTACGAGCAGTACTTC CASSGALSGGAYEQYF
TRBJ1-1 - TRBD1 17 TRBV10-2 TGCGCCAGCAGTGACCCCTATTCCGGGACAGGGCGAACTGAAGCTTTCTTT CASSDPYSGTGRTEAFF
TRBJ2-3 once TRBD1 15 TRBV11-2 TGTGCCAGCAGCTTAACGGGGACAGGCCTAGATACGCAGTATTTT CASSLTGTGLDTQYF
TRBJ1-1 - TRBD1 15 TRBV18 TGTGCCAGCTCACCGGACAGGGAAGGGGGCACTGAAGCTTTCTTT CASSPDREGGTEAFF
TRBJ2-1 - - 15 TRBV9 TGTGCCAGCAGCGTAGACCCGGGGGGCAACAATGAGCAGTTCTTC CASSVDPGGNNEQFF
TRBJ2-2 - - 15 TRBV5-1 TGCGCCAGCAGCCCTGCGCCGGGGAGTACCGGGGAGCTGTTTTTT CASSPAPGSTGELFF
TRBJ2-7 - - 14 TRBV7-6 TGTGCCAGCAGCCCACTAGGCGTCAACTACGAGCAGTACTTC CASSPLGVNYEQYF
TRBJ2-3 - TRBD2 11 TRBV12-3/TRBV12-4 TGTGCCAGCACCCGGGAGGGGACGCAGTATTTT CASTREGTQYF
TRBJ2-1 - TRBD1 13 TRBV19 TGTGCCAGCATAGACAGGGGTGACAATGAGCAGTTCTTC CASIDRGDNEQFF
TRBJ2-3 - TRBD1 16 TRBV7-9 TGTGCCAGCAGTCACCCCGGGACAGGGGGCCCAGATACGCAGTATTTT CASSHPGTGGPDTQYF
TRBJ1-6 - - 14 TRBV9 TGTGCCAGCAGCGCGGGGAGGTATAATTCACCCCTCCACTTT CASSAGRYNSPLHF
TRBJ2-5 - - 13 TRBV7-7 TGTGCCAGCAGTCGGACTACCCAAGAGACCCAGTACTTC CASSRTTQETQYF